The next 19 T cell receptor beta chains were all read from a single sample in a study of blood T cell repertoires in COVID-19. Profiling relied on immunoSEQ multiplex PCR, and the TCRdb table lists in-frame clones only, not all of them. The data hold roughly 250,000 clones, with 88% observed a single time. The sequenced sample consisted of peripheral blood. These receptors were taken from a woman aged 30 to 39 with acute or convalescent COVID-19.

This chain connects TRBV7-8 to TRBJ2-7; TRBD1 agrees at 7 bases. Per the germline V gene, CDR1 is SGHVS and CDR2 is FQNEAQ. The length of the CDR3 is 13 residues. Unmatched junction bases numbered 10, after V lost 5 bases and J lost 9 bases. The CDR3 region is CASSPRKGGRQYF. The CDR3 region has the DNA TGTGCCAGCAGCCCTAGGAAAGGGGGCCGGCAGTACTTC.

The V call is TRBV12-3 or TRBV12-4, the J call TRBJ1-2; D is unclear. The V and J ends lost 3 bases and 7 bases respectively, with 6 bases between them. There are 11 residues in the CDR3. The CDR3: CASSFSGGYTF. CDR3 coding DNA: TGTGCCAGCAGTTTTTCCGGTGGCTACACCTTC.

This clone was detected only once. V and J are TRBV6-5 and TRBJ2-5; maybe TRBD1 (5 bases). The CDR3 covers 13 residues. V was shortened by 5 bases and J by 5 bases, with 12 bases between the two germline ends. Germline values: CDR1 MNHEY, CDR2 SVGAGI. CDR3 region: CASSHQGIETQYF. The CDR3 DNA sequence: TGTGCCAGCAGTCACCAGGGCATCGAGACCCAGTACTTC.

The rearrangement links TRBV29-1 to TRBJ2-7; D is ambiguous. The CDR3 is 12 amino acids. V was shortened by 1 base and J by 1 base, with 5 bases between the two germline ends. Per the germline V gene, CDR1 is SQVTM and CDR2 is ANQGSEA. CDR3 in DNA: TGCAGCGTTGAAGTGGCATCCTACGAGCAGTACTTC. Protein: CSVEVASYEQYF.

The V and J genes are TRBV7-2 and TRBJ1-2; TRBD1 agrees at 7 bases. V gave up 3 bases and J gave up 0 bases; unmatched junction bases: 7. In germline, CDR1 is SGHTA, CDR2 FQGNSA. The CDR3 has 16 amino acids. The CDR3 is CASSFVGTDPNYGYTF. CDR3 sequence (DNA): TGTGCCAGCAGCTTCGTCGGGACAGACCCTAACTATGGCTACACCTTC.

This chain uses TRBV6-5 with TRBJ1-5, with TRBD1 as a possible D gene (5 bases). The CDR3 contains 15 residues. CDR1 and CDR2 from the germline V gene are MNHEY and SVGAGI. The V end lost 6 bases, the J end lost 3 bases, and 15 bases lay between the germline ends. CDR3 sequence: CASSPTDPFNQPQHF. CDR3 sequence (DNA): TGTGCCAGCAGCCCGACAGATCCTTTCAATCAGCCCCAGCATTTT.

This chain links TRBV20-1 with TRBJ1-1; D not resolved. CDR3 length: 16 residues. In germline, CDR1 is DFQATT, CDR2 SNEGSKA (reference sequence). V was pared by 3 bases and J by 0 bases, with 17 bases between. The CDR3, as DNA: TGCAGTGCTAGTCGGACTACCTTGAACATGAACACTGAAGCTTTCTTT. Translated: CSASRTTLNMNTEAFF.

This chain joins TRBV4-3 and TRBJ1-2; D might be TRBD1 (5 bases). CDR1 and CDR2 (germline): LGHNA, YSLEER. This CDR3 has 16 residues. The germline V and J ends were trimmed by 1 base and 2 bases, with 14 bases remaining between them. This CDR3 reads CASSQAPGGGNYGYTF. The CDR3 nucleotides are TGCGCCAGCAGCCAAGCTCCTGGGGGGGGGAACTATGGCTACACCTTC.

This clone appeared once. The chain has TRBV14 and TRBJ2-7; 8 positions agree with TRBD2. The J segment lost 4 bases and the V segment lost 0 bases, leaving 14 bases of the junction unmatched. CDR1 and CDR2 (germline): SGHDN, FVKESK. CDR3 size: 18 residues. In DNA, the CDR3 is TGTGCCAGCAGCCAAGATCCCCGGTTGGCTAGCGGGCGTTACGAGCAGTACTTC. Translating it yields CASSQDPRLASGRYEQYF.

This chain uses TRBV9 with TRBJ2-1; 7 positions match TRBD2. Germline V CDR1 and CDR2: SGDLS, YYNGEE. After removal of 4 bases from V and 0 bases from J, the junction contained 4 bases not matched to a gene. The CDR3 runs to 15 residues. CDR3 coding DNA: TGTGCCAGCAGCTCGAGACTAGCCTCCTACAATGAGCAGTTCTTC. Protein: CASSSRLASYNEQFF.

This chain uses TRBV2 with TRBJ2-5; 11 bases line up with TRBD2. Trimming cost V 6 bases and J 3 bases; bases outside gene matches: 3. This CDR3 comprises 14 residues. Germline loops: CDR1 SNHLY, CDR2 FYNNEI. The CDR3 nucleotides read TGTGCCAGCAGGAAACTAGCGGGAGAAGAGACCCAGTACTTC. The encoded protein is CASRKLAGEETQYF.

The rearrangement links TRBV14 to TRBJ2-7; D remains ambiguous. Germline V CDR1 and CDR2: SGHDN, FVKESK. Trimming left V 6 bases short and J 2 bases short, with 14 bases between. This CDR3 contains 14 residues. CDR3 nucleotides: TGTGCCAGCAGTCAATTTGATGTAGCCTACGAGCAGTACTTC. Protein product: CASSQFDVAYEQYF.

This clone was observed once. The V and J genes are TRBV7-3 and TRBJ2-1; D gene unclear. The CDR3 sequence is 12 residues long. The germline V and J ends were trimmed by 5 bases and 10 bases, with 12 bases remaining between them. Germline V gene data show CDR1 as SGHTA and CDR2 as FQGTGA. The CDR3 region is CASSRDLVEQFF. Here the CDR3 DNA reads TGTGCCAGCAGCCGCGACCTAGTGGAGCAGTTCTTC.

The chain couples TRBV14 to TRBJ1-2; TRBD1 agrees at 10 bases. CDR3 size: 16 residues. Germline V gene lookup returns CDR1 SGHDN and CDR2 FVKESK. Trimming cost V 1 base and J 2 bases; bases outside gene matches: 4. The CDR3 sequence is CASSQVGQGENYGYTF. The DNA of the CDR3 is TGTGCCAGCAGCCAAGTAGGACAGGGGGAAAACTATGGCTACACCTTC.

This clone has only a few counts. The chain joins TRBV30 to TRBJ1-5; TRBD1 is a possible D gene (6 bases). V lost 3 bases, J lost 5 bases, and 11 bases lay in between. This CDR3 region has 13 residues. CDR1 and CDR2 (germline): GTSNPN, SVGIG (reference sequence). CDR3 sequence reads: CAWSEGGDQPQHF. The DNA for the CDR3 is TGTGCCTGGAGCGAGGGGGGGGATCAGCCCCAGCATTTT.

This chain connects TRBV11-2 to TRBJ2-3; 7 bases map to TRBD2. The germline V gene has CDR1 SGHAT and CDR2 FQNNGV. V shed 3 bases, J shed 0 bases, and the junction held 3 bases outside the gene matches. The CDR3 spans 15 residues. The chain's CDR3 is CASSFAGRSTDTQYF. CDR3 nucleotides: TGTGCCAGCAGCTTCGCCGGGAGGAGCACAGATACGCAGTATTTT.

This CDR3 is CASSLAGASETQYF. CDR3 nucleotide sequence: TGTGCCAGCAGTTTAGCGGGAGCGTCAGAGACCCAGTACTTC. The chain uses TRBV27 and TRBJ2-5; the match to TRBD2 covers 7 bases. CDR1 and CDR2 from the germline V gene are MNHEY and SMNVEV (reference sequence). The CDR3 runs to 14 residues. Losses at the gene ends were 2 bases for V and 4 bases for J; bases not matched to a gene: 4.

The chain joins TRBV7-9 to TRBJ2-7; 14 nucleotides align to TRBD2. Germline values: CDR1 SEHNR, CDR2 FQNEAQ (reference sequence). V lost 5 bases, J lost 7 bases, and 10 bases stayed unmatched. This CDR3 is 16 amino acids long. CDR3 protein: CASSKGLAGVQEEQYF. The CDR3 nucleotides are TGTGCCAGCAGCAAGGGACTAGCGGGAGTTCAGGAGGAGCAGTACTTC.

The chain combines TRBV28 with TRBJ1-2; maybe TRBD1 (6 bases). CDR1 MDHEN and CDR2 SYDVKM come from the germline V gene. The germline V and J ends were trimmed by 6 bases and 5 bases, with 13 bases remaining between them. This CDR3 has 13 residues. CDR3 bases: TGTGCCAGCAGCTGGACAGTTAGTTATGGCTACACCTTC. It codes for CASSWTVSYGYTF.